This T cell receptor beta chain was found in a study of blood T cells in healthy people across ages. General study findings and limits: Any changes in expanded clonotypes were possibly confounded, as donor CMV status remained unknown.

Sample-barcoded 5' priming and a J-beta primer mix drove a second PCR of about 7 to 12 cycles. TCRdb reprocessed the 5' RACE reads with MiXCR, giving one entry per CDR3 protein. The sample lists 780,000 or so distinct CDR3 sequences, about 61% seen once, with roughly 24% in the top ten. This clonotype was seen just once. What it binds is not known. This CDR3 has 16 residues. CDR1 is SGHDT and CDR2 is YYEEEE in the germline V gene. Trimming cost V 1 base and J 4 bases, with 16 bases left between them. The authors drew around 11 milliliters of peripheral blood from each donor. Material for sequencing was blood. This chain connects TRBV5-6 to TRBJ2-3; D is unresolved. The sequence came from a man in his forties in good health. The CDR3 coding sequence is TGTGCCAGCAGCTTGTATACCTGGGGTTATTCAGATACGCAGTATTTT. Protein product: CASSLYTWGYSDTQYF.